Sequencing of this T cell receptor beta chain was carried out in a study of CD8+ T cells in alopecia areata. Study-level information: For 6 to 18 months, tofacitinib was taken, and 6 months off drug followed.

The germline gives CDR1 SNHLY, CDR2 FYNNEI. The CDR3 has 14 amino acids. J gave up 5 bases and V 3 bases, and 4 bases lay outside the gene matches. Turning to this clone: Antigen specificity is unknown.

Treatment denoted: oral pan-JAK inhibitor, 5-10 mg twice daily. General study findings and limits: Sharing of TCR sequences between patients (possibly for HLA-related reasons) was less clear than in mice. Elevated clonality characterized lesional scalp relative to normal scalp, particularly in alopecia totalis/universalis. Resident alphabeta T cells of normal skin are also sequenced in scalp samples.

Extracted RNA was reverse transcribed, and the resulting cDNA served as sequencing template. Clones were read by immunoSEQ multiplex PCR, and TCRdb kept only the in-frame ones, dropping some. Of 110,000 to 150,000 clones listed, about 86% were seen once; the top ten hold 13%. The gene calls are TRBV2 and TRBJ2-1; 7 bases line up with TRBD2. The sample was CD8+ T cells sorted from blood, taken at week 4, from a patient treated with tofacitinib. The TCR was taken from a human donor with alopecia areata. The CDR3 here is CASSETSRHNEQFF. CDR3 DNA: TGTGCCAGCAGTGAGACTAGCAGGCACAATGAGCAGTTCTTC.